The clone carrying this T cell receptor (beta chain) was detected only a few times. Antigen unknown. This entry comes from a study of response to subunit inactivated influenza vaccine. General study points: After each seasonal influenza vaccination, few new T cells are recruited, the authors suggested.

The CDR3 runs 13 residues. The germline V gene has CDR1 GTSNPN and CDR2 SVGIG (reference sequence). V lost 3 bases and J 5 bases, leaving 10 bases between the germline ends. Each CDR3 protein is one row after TCRdb ran MiXCR on the RT-PCR reads. The sample carries about 700,000 distinct CDR3 sequences, 14% recorded once. Specimen: PBMCs from blood, collected less than 15 days before vaccination. The gene calls are TRBV30 and TRBJ1-4, with D perhaps TRBD1 (5 bases). This TCR derives from a middle-aged man who received an inactivated influenza vaccine. The CDR3 nucleotides are TGTGCCTGGAGGTCAGGGCCCAATGAAAAACTGTTTTTT. This gives the protein CAWRSGPNEKLFF.